These 24 T cell receptor beta chains originate from one sample sequenced in a study of shared clonotypes between healthy human individuals. Naive CD8 cells comprised CD45RO-negative, CCR7-positively selected cells, excluding terminally differentiated effector memory CD45RA+ cells. Assay used: immunoSEQ multiplex PCR; TCRdb lists only in-frame clones, some missing. This sample has about 800,000 clones, with around 96% found just once. Sequenced material: naive CD8+ T cells sorted from blood. Receptors were obtained from a man younger than 45 in good health.

V usage is TRBV5-6 and J usage is TRBJ2-7, with 8 bases aligning to TRBD1. Germline CDR1 reads SGHDT; CDR2 reads YYEEEE. There are 15 residues in the CDR3. The V gene end was trimmed by 0 bases and the J gene end by 6 bases; junction bases not matched to a gene: 8. The CDR3 here is CASSLAGTGPLEQYF. In nucleotides, the CDR3 is TGTGCCAGCAGCTTGGCCGGGACAGGTCCTCTCGAGCAGTACTTC.

V gene TRBV9 combines with J gene TRBJ1-5; D gene uncertain. This CDR3 comprises 14 residues. CDR1 SGDLS and CDR2 YYNGEE come from the germline V gene. Deletions cut 0 bases from V and 7 bases from J, with 11 bases between. CDR3: CASSVGGSQQPQHF. CDR3 in DNA: TGTGCCAGCAGCGTAGGCGGGAGTCAACAGCCCCAGCATTTT.

A word on this clone: The sample carries other DNA sequences with the same CDR3. The chain recombines TRBV30 with TRBJ1-5; D is perhaps TRBD1 (5 bases). The CDR3 sequence is 14 residues long. Germline-derived CDR1 and CDR2 are GTSNPN and SVGIG (reference sequence). Trimming took off 2 bases at V and 0 bases at J, with 8 bases between the two ends. Here the CDR3 reads CAWSPDSSNQPQHF. In DNA, the CDR3 is TGTGCCTGGAGTCCCGACAGTAGCAATCAGCCCCAGCATTTT.

The chain is built from TRBV6-1 and TRBJ2-5, with D tentatively TRBD1 (5 bases). V dropped 3 bases and J dropped 3 bases, with 11 bases sitting between them. Germline V CDR1 and CDR2: MNHNS, SASEGT. This CDR3 is 14 amino acids long. CDR3 sequence: CASSEWLGEETQYF. The CDR3 region has the DNA TGTGCCAGCAGTGAGTGGCTAGGGGAAGAGACCCAGTACTTC.

The chain has TRBV7-6 and TRBJ1-3; D is unclear. CDR3 length equals 13 residues. Deletions cut 5 bases from V and 0 bases from J, with 5 bases between. Germline CDR1 is SGHVS and CDR2 is FNYEAQ. CDR3 sequence: CASSKNSGNTIYF. As DNA, the CDR3 is TGTGCCAGCAGCAAAAACTCTGGAAACACCATATATTTT.

The chain couples TRBV7-9 to TRBJ1-4; D unresolved. Germline V gene lookup returns CDR1 SEHNR and CDR2 FQNEAQ (reference sequence). Trimming removed 5 bases from V and 11 bases from J, with 18 bases in between. There are 14 residues in the CDR3. CDR3 protein: CASSPSDMADKLFF. The CDR3 DNA reads as TGTGCCAGCAGCCCTTCAGACATGGCGGATAAACTGTTTTTT.

In nucleotides, the CDR3 is TGTGCCAGCAGCCCTGGTCTCACGAGGGGCAGAGACAATGAGCAGTTCTTC. Translating it yields CASSPGLTRGRDNEQFF. The chain couples TRBV28 to TRBJ2-1, with D perhaps assigned TRBD1 or TRBD2 (5 bases each). Germline V lookup: CDR1 MDHEN, CDR2 SYDVKM. V was trimmed by 6 bases and J by 5 bases, leaving 23 bases between them. The length of the CDR3 is 17 residues.

This chain joins TRBV19 and TRBJ1-4; 7 bases align to TRBD1. Germline values: CDR1 LNHDA, CDR2 SQIVND (reference sequence). The CDR3 is 15 residues long. J was trimmed by 4 bases and V by 6 bases; bases with no gene match: 8. The CDR3 DNA follows: TGTGCCAGTAGCACAGGGGTCGTGAATAATGAAAAACTGTTTTTT. This sequence encodes CASSTGVVNNEKLFF. Together with reference TRBV19 and TRBJ1-4, the CDR3 gives the full variable domain: DGGITQSPKYLFRKEGQNVTLSCEQNLNHDAMYWYRQDPGQGLRLIYYSQIVNDFQKGDIAEGYSVSREKKESFPLTVTSAQKNPTAFYLCASSTGVVNNEKLFFGSGTQLSVL.

This chain connects TRBV11-2 to TRBJ2-4, with a possible D match to TRBD1 (6 bases). V was cut by 5 bases and J by 0 bases, with 14 bases left in between. The CDR3 runs 16 residues. Germline V gives CDR1 SGHAT, CDR2 FQNNGV. The CDR3 is CASSDGRGLAKNIQYF. CDR3 nucleotides: TGTGCCAGCAGCGATGGCAGGGGCCTAGCCAAAAACATTCAGTACTTC.

This clone was observed once. This sequence joins TRBV9 and TRBJ2-3, with 7 bases fitting TRBD2. The germline CDR1 and CDR2 sequences are SGDLS and YYNGEE. The CDR3 sequence is 17 residues long. Trimming removed 3 bases from V and 2 bases from J; junction bases left unmatched: 12. This CDR3 reads CASSGGRTSWHTDTQYF. As DNA, the CDR3 is TGTGCCAGCAGCGGAGGTCGGACTAGTTGGCACACAGATACGCAGTATTTT.

In this sample, this clone turned up once. This rearrangement joins TRBV20-1 to TRBJ2-3, with D tentatively TRBD2 (5 bases). From germline, CDR1 is DFQATT and CDR2 SNEGSKA (reference sequence). V was pared by 3 bases and J by 5 bases, with 6 bases between. The CDR3 spans 11 residues. CDR3 nucleotides: TGCAGTGCTAGGGCGGGAGATACGCAGTATTTT. Its protein product is CSARAGDTQYF.

V is TRBV7-6 and J is TRBJ2-1; 9 bases line up with TRBD2. The CDR3 runs to 14 residues. The V gene's germline CDR1 is SGHVS and CDR2 FNYEAQ. V shed 0 bases and J 10 bases; nucleotides not matched to a gene: 4. The chain's CDR3 is CASSLAGTSKEQFF. CDR3 nucleotides: TGTGCCAGCAGCTTAGCCGGGACTAGCAAAGAGCAGTTCTTC.

This sequence joins TRBV19 and TRBJ2-1, with a weak D call TRBD2 (5 bases). V shed 3 bases and J shed 6 bases, with 15 bases lying between them. This CDR3 has 15 residues. The V gene's germline CDR1 is LNHDA and CDR2 SQIVND (reference sequence). The CDR3, as DNA: TGTGCCAGTAGTATCGGAGGACTTTCGCTCAATGAGCAGTTCTTC. Amino acid sequence: CASSIGGLSLNEQFF. The entire variable domain, with the rest obtained from reference TRBV19 and TRBJ2-1, is as follows: DGGITQSPKYLFRKEGQNVTLSCEQNLNHDAMYWYRQDPGQGLRLIYYSQIVNDFQKGDIAEGYSVSREKKESFPLTVTSAQKNPTAFYLCASSIGGLSLNEQFFGPGTRLTVL.

The V call is TRBV5-5, the J call TRBJ2-7; TRBD1 aligns across 9 bases. Germline V gives CDR1 SGHKS, CDR2 YYEKEE (reference sequence). This CDR3 region has 15 residues. J lost 8 bases, V lost 5 bases, and 14 bases had no gene match. The CDR3, as DNA: TGTGCCAGCAGTGATGTGGGACAGGGATATTATAAGCAGTACTTC. Encoded protein: CASSDVGQGYYKQYF. The full variable domain, rest sourced from reference TRBV5-5 and TRBJ2-7, is DAGVTQSPTHLIKTRGQQVTLRCSPISGHKSVSWYQQVLGQGPQFIFQYYEKEERGRGNFPDRFSARQFPNYSSELNVNALLLGDSALYLCASSDVGQGYYKQYFGPGTRLTVT.

The chain uses TRBV29-1 and TRBJ2-1, with unresolved D. The CDR3 is made up of 14 amino acids. Germline V gene sequence: CDR1 SQVTM, CDR2 ANQGSEA. Between the trimmed V and J ends, which lost 0 bases and 15 bases, there was a span of 21 bases. The CDR3 nucleotides are TGCAGCGTTGAAGATCCTAATACAGTGGGCTTTTGGTTCTTC. Its protein product is CSVEDPNTVGFWFF.

The genes are TRBV29-1 and TRBJ2-1; 7 positions agree with TRBD2. Germline values: CDR1 SQVTM, CDR2 ANQGSEA. This CDR3 is 13 amino acids long. With 7 bases clipped from V and 2 bases from J, the junction kept 5 bases outside the gene matches. Here the CDR3 reads CSARTSTYNEQFF. Written as DNA, the CDR3 is TGCAGCGCTCGGACTAGTACCTACAATGAGCAGTTCTTC.

This chain connects TRBV19 to TRBJ1-1, with D possibly TRBD1 on 6 matching bases. This CDR3 has 13 amino acids. Germline V gene sequence: CDR1 LNHDA, CDR2 SQIVND (reference sequence). With 9 bases removed from V and 3 bases from J, the gap between germline ends came to 14 bases. In nucleotides, the CDR3 is TGTGCCAGCAATCAGGGGTGGGACACTGAAGCTTTCTTT. Translating it yields CASNQGWDTEAFF. Together with reference TRBV19 and TRBJ1-1, the CDR3 gives the full variable domain: DGGITQSPKYLFRKEGQNVTLSCEQNLNHDAMYWYRQDPGQGLRLIYYSQIVNDFQKGDIAEGYSVSREKKESFPLTVTSAQKNPTAFYLCASNQGWDTEAFFGQGTRLTVV.

With regard to this clone: In the same sample, other DNA sequences code for this CDR3. V gene TRBV27 combines with J gene TRBJ2-7; the match to TRBD1 covers 7 bases. The CDR3 contains 13 residues. Losses at the gene ends were 6 bases for V and 4 bases for J; bases not matched to a gene: 6. Germline V gives CDR1 MNHEY, CDR2 SMNVEV (reference sequence). The CDR3 is CASSLTGVYEQYF. The CDR3 DNA sequence: TGTGCCAGCAGCCTCACAGGGGTTTACGAGCAGTACTTC.

The gene calls are TRBV27 and TRBJ2-2; 8 bases line up with TRBD1. Germline V gene data show CDR1 as MNHEY and CDR2 as SMNVEV (reference sequence). The J segment lost 1 base and the V segment lost 6 bases, leaving 4 bases of the junction unmatched. CDR3 length: 15 residues. CDR3 nucleotide sequence: TGTGCCAGCAGGCCCGGGACAGGGAACACCGGGGAGCTGTTTTTT. Protein sequence: CASRPGTGNTGELFF.

This clone was observed a few times. This chain connects TRBV7-6 to TRBJ2-1, with TRBD2 matching over 9 bases. The V and J ends lost 3 bases and 9 bases, in that order; junction bases with no gene match: 9. The CDR3 has 15 amino acids. Germline-derived CDR1 and CDR2 are SGHVS and FNYEAQ. The CDR3 loop reads CASSLAGGFNGEQFF. The CDR3 coding sequence is TGTGCCAGCAGCTTGGCGGGAGGGTTTAACGGTGAGCAGTTCTTC.

This chain joins TRBV28 and TRBJ2-7; 12 bases align to TRBD2. The V gene's germline CDR1 is MDHEN and CDR2 SYDVKM. This CDR3 spans 16 amino acids. After removal of 6 bases from V and 3 bases from J, the junction contained 9 bases not matched to a gene. CDR3 in amino acids: CASSSPGTSGFYEQYF. The CDR3 DNA reads TGTGCCAGCAGCTCACCGGGGACTAGCGGGTTCTACGAGCAGTACTTC.

This clone occurred once. This rearrangement joins TRBV27 to TRBJ2-7; D gene unclear. Trimming removed 3 bases from V and 2 bases from J, with 17 bases in between. There are 16 residues in the CDR3. Germline values: CDR1 MNHEY, CDR2 SMNVEV (reference sequence). The CDR3 DNA reads TGTGCCAGCAGTTTTTCCTCCGGAGACACCGCCTACGAGCAGTACTTC. It yields the protein CASSFSSGDTAYEQYF.

This clone showed up just once. V and J are TRBV27 and TRBJ2-7; 8 bases match TRBD2. CDR3 length: 15 residues. The germline V gene encodes CDR1 MNHEY and CDR2 SMNVEV (reference sequence). Trimming took 2 bases from V and 3 from J; bases not matched to a gene: 6. CDR3 region: CASSLGSGSDYEQYF. CDR3 DNA: TGTGCCAGCAGTTTAGGGAGCGGGAGCGACTACGAGCAGTACTTC.

The chain links TRBV27 to TRBJ1-2, with TRBD1 matching 7 bases. CDR3 length equals 14 residues. The ends lost 6 bases at V and 4 bases at J; junction bases unmatched: 8. CDR1 MNHEY and CDR2 SMNVEV come from the germline V gene (reference sequence). The CDR3 here is CASRPSGTAYGYTF. The CDR3 DNA sequence: TGTGCCAGCAGACCTTCCGGGACAGCCTATGGCTACACCTTC.